These T cell receptor beta chains were read from a single sample in a study of glioma-infiltrating T cells. MiXCR, run by TCRdb on the multiplex PCR reads, gives a single entry per CDR3 protein. The sample lists approximately 400,000 distinct CDR3 sequences, roughly two fifths seen once, with around 12% in the top ten. Sequenced material: glioma tissue, nonneoplastic brain tissue, or PBMCs (not recorded which). The origin of the receptors is a human donor with low-grade glioma or glioblastoma, undergoing nonglioma brain surgery, or in good health (not recorded which). CDR3s include the opening cysteine and the closing phenylalanine or tryptophan. The D gene is left open where the match is weak. Some rows have no size entry. The others give once, few or many, or a class for an expanded clone.

>TRBD2|TRBV6-2/TRBV6-3|19|.|TRBJ2-1
CASSYKELAGGPGGDEQFF
TGTGCCAGCAGTTACAAAGAACTAGCGGGAGGGCCTGGGGGCGATGAGCAGTTCTTC
>TRBD1|TRBV7-2|16|many|TRBJ1-5
CASSLRAGTGNQPQHF
TGTGCCAGCAGCCTGAGAGCCGGGACAGGCAATCAGCCCCAGCATTTT
>.|TRBV7-9|12|many|TRBJ2-5
CASSPGQETQYF
TGTGCCAGCAGTCCCGGTCAAGAGACCCAGTACTTC
>.|TRBV27|15|.|TRBJ2-3
CATRKGQFGTDTQYF
TGTGCCACCAGGAAAGGACAGTTTGGCACAGATACGCAGTATTTT
>TRBD1|TRBV28|15|few|TRBJ2-7
CASRLDRAYAYEQYF
TGTGCCAGCAGACTGGACAGGGCTTACGCCTACGAGCAGTACTTC
>TRBD1|TRBV6-6|14|few|TRBJ1-4
CASSYHRGGEKLFF
TGTGCCAGCAGTTACCACAGGGGTGGTGAAAAACTGTTTTTT
>.|TRBV6-6|14|.|TRBJ2-7
CASSYFGALHEQYF
TGTGCCAGCAGTTACTTTGGGGCTCTCCACGAGCAGTACTTC
>TRBD2|TRBV6-2/TRBV6-3|15|many|TRBJ2-1
CASCGREGRNNEQFF
TGTGCCAGCTGTGGTCGGGAGGGAAGAAACAATGAGCAGTTCTTC
>.|TRBV20-1|16|few|TRBJ2-1
CSAPTPEGSGYNEQFF
TGCAGTGCTCCGACCCCCGAGGGATCGGGCTACAATGAGCAGTTCTTC
>.|TRBV20-1|14|.|TRBJ1-1
CSAGDLGTSTEAFF
TGCAGTGCTGGAGATTTGGGCACATCCACTGAAGCTTTCTTT
>TRBD2|TRBV4-1|16|few|TRBJ2-7
CASSHEPGLADYEQYF
TGCGCCAGCAGCCATGAACCGGGACTAGCGGACTACGAGCAGTACTTC
>.|TRBV4-3|17|many|TRBJ2-3
CASSQDPRGDGTDTQYF
TGCGCCAGCAGCCAAGATCCTAGGGGGGATGGCACAGATACGCAGTATTTT
>.|TRBV2|14|few|TRBJ1-4
CASSVDRGGEKLFF
TGTGCCAGCAGTGTAGACAGAGGGGGTGAAAAACTGTTTTTT
>TRBD2|TRBV10-2|20|.|TRBJ2-1
CASSGPFPNSGRLSYNEQFF
TGCGCCAGCAGCGGGCCATTCCCTAATAGCGGGAGACTCTCCTACAATGAGCAGTTCTTC
>TRBD2|TRBV6-2/TRBV6-3|16|many|TRBJ2-1
CASSKSGGRHYNEQFF
TGTGCCAGCAGTAAATCAGGCGGGAGGCACTACAATGAGCAGTTCTTC
>.|TRBV7-8|15|.|TRBJ2-7
CASSLARLDFYEQYF
TGTGCCAGCAGCTTAGCCCGACTAGATTTCTACGAGCAGTACTTC
>TRBD1|TRBV11-1|16|few|TRBJ2-3
CASKLLQGAGTDTQYF
TGTGCCAGCAAGCTGCTACAGGGGGCGGGCACAGATACGCAGTATTTT
>.|TRBV4-2|14|.|TRBJ2-2
CASSQQRQTGELFF
TGTGCCAGCAGCCAACAAAGGCAGACCGGGGAGCTGTTTTTT
>TRBD1|TRBV6-1|14|many|TRBJ1-2
CASSAPGTGEGYTF
TGTGCCAGCAGTGCCCCGGGGACAGGTGAAGGCTACACCTTC
>.|TRBV6-2/TRBV6-3|12|many|TRBJ2-2
CASSYHPGELFF
TGTGCCAGCAGTTACCACCCCGGGGAGCTGTTTTTT
>.|TRBV6-1|17|many|TRBJ2-5
CASRRPPGRGYEETQYF
TGTGCCAGCAGACGACCCCCGGGACGGGGGTATGAAGAGACCCAGTACTTC
>TRBD2|TRBV20-1|13|.|TRBJ2-7
CSAKAGFSYEQYF
TGCAGTGCTAAAGCGGGGTTCTCCTACGAGCAGTACTTC
>.|TRBV7-2|12|.|TRBJ2-3
CASRTSTDMQYF
TGTGCCAGCAGAACTAGCACAGATATGCAGTATTTT
>TRBD2|TRBV4-2|13|.|TRBJ2-1
CASSQAGGDEQFF
TGTGCCAGCAGCCAAGCCGGGGGGGATGAGCAGTTCTTC
>TRBD2|TRBV4-2|16|few|TRBJ2-1
CASSQLSGRALLQQFF
TGTGCCAGCAGCCAACTTAGCGGGAGGGCCTTACTTCAGCAGTTCTTC
>.|TRBV6-1|12|many|TRBJ1-2
CASSFRGSGYTF
TGTGCCAGCAGTTTTCGGGGATCCGGCTACACCTTC
>.|TRBV6-1|14|.|TRBJ2-5
CASSHGGLQETQYF
TGTGCCAGCAGTCACGGTGGACTTCAAGAGACCCAGTACTTC
>.|TRBV28|15|.|TRBJ2-7
CASSFVPVVSYEQYF
TGTGCCAGCAGTTTTGTCCCAGTCGTCTCCTACGAGCAGTACTTC
>.|TRBV6-1|12|many|TRBJ2-1
CASSYTGDEQFF
TGTGCCAGCAGTTATACGGGCGATGAGCAGTTCTTC
>TRBD1|TRBV20-1|13|.|TRBJ1-1
CSVRDSRRAEAFF
TGCAGTGTCAGGGACAGCCGGAGGGCTGAAGCTTTCTTT
>.|TRBV15|14|few|TRBJ2-7
CATSTRDGSYEQYF
TGTGCCACCAGCACCCGGGACGGCTCCTACGAGCAGTACTTC
>TRBD2|TRBV7-9|17|.|TRBJ2-3
CASSETSGASSTDTQYF
TGTGCCAGCAGCGAGACTAGCGGGGCAAGTAGCACAGATACGCAGTATTTT
>TRBD1|TRBV28|15|.|TRBJ2-7
CASSRGQGSPYEQYF
TGTGCCAGCAGCCGCGGACAGGGCTCCCCCTACGAGCAGTACTTC
>TRBD1|TRBV28|16|few|TRBJ1-5
CASSLGQGRSNQPQHF
TGTGCCAGCAGTCTTGGACAGGGACGTAGCAATCAGCCCCAGCATTTT
>.|TRBV13|15|.|TRBJ2-4
CASSWGRGSKNIQYF
TGTGCCAGCAGCTGGGGACGGGGATCCAAAAACATTCAGTACTTC
>.|TRBV5-1|15|few|TRBJ2-1
CASSSGGGSHNEQFF
TGCGCCAGCAGCTCGGGCGGCGGCTCTCACAATGAGCAGTTCTTC
>.|TRBV7-2|14|once|TRBJ2-7
CASSLVRYSYEQYF
TGTGCCAGCAGCTTAGTCAGGTACTCCTACGAGCAGTACTTC
>.|TRBV7-9|12|.|TRBJ1-1
CASSLGYKEAFF
TGTGCCAGCAGCTTAGGCTACAAAGAAGCTTTCTTT
>TRBD1|TRBV27|15|few|TRBJ1-2
CASSLGQGLIGGYTF
TGTGCCAGCAGTTTAGGACAGGGGCTGATTGGTGGCTACACCTTC
>.|TRBV27|15|few|TRBJ2-5
CASSTGLYFGETQYF
TGTGCCAGCAGTACGGGACTCTACTTCGGGGAGACCCAGTACTTC
>.|TRBV28|14|many|TRBJ1-5
CASSFRQNNQPQHF
TGTGCCAGCAGTTTTCGACAGAACAATCAGCCCCAGCATTTT
>.|TRBV16|15|.|TRBJ2-1
CASSQGTKTYNEQLF
TGTGCCAGCAGCCAAGGGACAAAGACCTACAATGAGCAGCTCTTC
>.|TRBV20-1|12|many|TRBJ2-5
CSARASRETQYF
TGCAGTGCTAGAGCTAGCCGAGAGACCCAGTACTTC
>TRBD2|TRBV28|15|many|TRBJ2-5
CASSRTSESQETQYF
TGTGCCAGCAGTCGGACTAGCGAAAGCCAAGAGACCCAGTACTTC
>.|TRBV7-2|14|few|TRBJ2-7
CASSSVGSSYEQYF
TGTGCCAGCAGCTCAGTTGGGAGCTCCTACGAGCAGTACTTC
>.|TRBV27|14|.|TRBJ2-7
CVSSLTPPGHEQYF
TGTGTTAGCAGTTTAACTCCCCCCGGTCACGAGCAGTACTTC
>.|TRBV12-3/TRBV12-4|14|.|TRBJ1-2
CASSLVGTEYGYTF
TGTGCCAGCAGTTTAGTGGGGACTGAGTATGGCTACACCTTC
>TRBD1|TRBV27|18|.|TRBJ1-5
CASSLVLWDRYGNQPQHF
TGTGCCAGCAGTTTAGTATTGTGGGACAGATATGGCAATCAGCCCCAGCATTTT
>.|TRBV20-1|14|.|TRBJ2-4
CSAPTRDPQVIQYF
TGCAGTGCCCCCACCCGGGACCCCCAGGTCATTCAGTACTTC
>.|TRBV15|16|.|TRBJ1-3
CATSRPTLVSGNTIYF
TGTGCCACCAGCAGACCAACCCTAGTCTCTGGAAACACCATATATTTT
>.|TRBV2|13|few|TRBJ2-1
CAWPNGGYNEQFF
TGTGCCTGGCCCAACGGGGGCTACAATGAGCAGTTCTTC